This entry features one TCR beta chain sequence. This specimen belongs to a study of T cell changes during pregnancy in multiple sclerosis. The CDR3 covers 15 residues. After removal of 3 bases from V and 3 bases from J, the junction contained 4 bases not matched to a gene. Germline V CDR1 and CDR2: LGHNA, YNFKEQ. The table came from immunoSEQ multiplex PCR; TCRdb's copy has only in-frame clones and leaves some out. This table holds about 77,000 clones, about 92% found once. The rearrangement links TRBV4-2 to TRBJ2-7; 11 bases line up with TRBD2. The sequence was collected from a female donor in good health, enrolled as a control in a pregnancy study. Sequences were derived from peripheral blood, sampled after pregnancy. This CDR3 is CASSQLAGGSYEQYF. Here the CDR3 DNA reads TGTGCCAGCAGCCAGTTAGCGGGGGGGAGCTACGAGCAGTACTTC.